This T cell receptor (beta chain) was profiled in a study of CD8 T cells in ankylosing spondylitis. This clonotype appeared a single time. Just one base apart from a much larger clone, this may be a read error. In TCRdb, the 5' RACE reads were re-called with MiXCR into one record per CDR3 protein. The sample records approximately 250,000 distinct CDR3 sequences, under 8.5% being singletons. There are 16 residues in the CDR3. From germline, CDR1 is SGHTA and CDR2 FQGNSA. The source is a female donor with ankylosing spondylitis or in good health (not recorded which). This chain links TRBV7-2 with TRBJ2-3; 8 nucleotides agree with TRBD2. The sequenced sample consisted of blood, either unsorted or a sorted T cell fraction (not recorded which). CDR3 sequence (DNA): TGTGCCGGCAGCTTACAGCTAGCGGGCGGCACAGATACGCAGTATTTT. Translating gives CAGSLQLAGGTDTQYF.